Here is one T cell receptor (beta chain) with its context. It has no known antigen specificity. Base qualities are not recorded, but no much larger clone differs from it by a single base. The sample originates from a study of blood T cell repertoires in COVID-19 (dated by TCRdb to about 2020). With regard to the full study: The collaborator samples originated in the United States, Italy and Spain and spanned the acute and convalescent phases of COVID-19. The prospective study material was composed of cDNA or gDNA derived from T cells, B-cell-depleted T cells, or PBMCs. The dataset comprised deeply sampled blood TCRbeta repertoires from subjects exposed to, actively infected with, or recovered from COVID-19. A freely available public database, intended as a resource for researchers studying the immune response to SARS-CoV-2, is where the repertoires were released. The samples were drawn from two sources: the first 160 participants of the ongoing ImmuneRACE study, and 950 to 1,500 subjects contributed by 6 global collaborators. Sample metadata almost always included a de-identified subject ID, COVID-19 status, age in years and sex. Where available, HLA class I and class II types were taken from metadata supplied by the sample provider and were not determined by assay-based typing.

What the study reported, not specific to this receptor: How much clinical and demographic metadata was included differed by source and by participant, and the metadata was provided uncurated.

TCRbeta CDR3 regions were amplified from genomic DNA using the immunoSEQ Assay, a bias-controlled multiplex PCR. In the original analysis: The number of nucleated cells in each sample was estimated from the amplification of reference gene primers within the assay. To quantify the absolute abundance of each unique TCRbeta CDR3 rearrangement, sequence reads were collapsed and filtered. For each sample, productive Simpson clonality was calculated as the square root of Simpson's diversity index over productive rearrangements. The immuneACCESS repertoire file appears here via TCRdb, limited to in-frame rearrangements. These files lack a portion of the clones; in checked studies, under half of the deficit traces to unresolved V genes, and the cause of the others is not known. That table gives V, J and clone size, and the DNA gave D and trimming. The sample table shows under 250,000 clones, and 92% are seen once. Around 0.83% of the sample goes to the ten largest clones.

In Seattle, one collaborating source enrolled patients while the infection was active and tracked those patients longitudinally over the course of disease. Each collaborating institution followed its own protocols to collect whole blood in K2EDTA tubes. For TCRbeta analysis, collaborators shipped samples in one of three forms: frozen whole blood, isolated PBMCs, or DNA extracted from either of those sample types. The TCR was taken from a man aged 25-45 years with COVID-19, enrolled during active disease. Source material: peripheral blood.

CDR3 region: CASSDRGISYEQYF. Read as DNA, the sequence is TGTGCCAGTAGCGACAGGGGAATCTCCTACGAGCAGTACTTC. The chain was built from TRBV2 and TRBJ2-7; 8 junctional bases match TRBD1. V and J are trimmed by 9 bases and 0 bases, and the gene matches miss 7 bases of the junction. According to the germline V gene, CDR1 reads SNHLY and CDR2 reads FYNNEI. The CDR3 contains 14 residues, cysteine and phenylalanine counted. The entry retains the CDR3 DNA only, 42 bases that are in frame from base 1.